The clone carrying this T cell receptor (beta chain) ranks as medium-sized (0.01 to 0.1%). Its antigen is not identified. The Oncomine TCR Beta short-read assay generated sequence data from the DNA of cultured CD4+ T cells. TCRdb independently ran MiXCR on the PCR reads; one entry per CDR3 protein. The profile shows roughly 12,000 distinct CDR3 sequences, around 32% of them singletons. This sample is part of a study of vaccination and CD4 T cells after COVID-19. Treatment: roughly ten-day PBMC culture with coronavirus spike peptide pools or control peptides (ViraFEST assay). This CDR3 has 15 amino acids. The V gene end was trimmed by 2 bases and the J gene end by 6 bases; junction bases not matched to a gene: 8. Germline CDR1 reads GTSNPN; CDR2 reads SVGIG (reference sequence).

Source: CD4+ T cells from blood, cultured in vitro, taken before SARS-CoV-2 vaccination. The TCR sequence derives from a human donor who received a COVID-19 vaccine. V gene TRBV30 combines with J gene TRBJ1-5; 9 bases map to TRBD1. CDR3 sequence (DNA): TGTGCCTGGAGTAGTCTGGACAGGGGTACTCAGCCCCAGCATTTT. Encoded protein: CAWSSLDRGTQPQHF. Together with reference TRBV30 and TRBJ1-5, the CDR3 gives the full variable domain: SQTIHQWPATLVQPVGSPLSLECTVEGTSNPNLYWYRQAAGRGLQLLFYSVGIGQISSEVPQNLSASRPQDRQFILSSKKLLLSDSGFYLCAWSSLDRGTQPQHFGDGTRLSIL.